The 25 T cell receptor beta chains listed next were all sequenced from one sample in a study of blood T cell repertoires in COVID-19. Clones were sequenced by immunoSEQ multiplex PCR, and TCRdb holds only the in-frame ones, with some missing. Among some 42,000 clones, roughly 89% were seen once, and the ten largest hold roughly 7.1%. The sample comprised peripheral blood. Every receptor here comes from a human donor in a cohort sampled during active COVID-19.

V usage is TRBV12-3 or TRBV12-4 and J usage is TRBJ2-2; D is unclear. Trimming stripped 3 bases from V and 4 bases from J, with 6 bases between. The CDR3 sequence is 13 residues long. CDR3 nucleotide sequence: TGTGCCAGCAGTTTGGCAGGCACCGGGGAGCTGTTTTTT. Translated, it gives CASSLAGTGELFF.

The chain links TRBV3-1 (or the pseudogene TRBV3-2) to TRBJ2-2; TRBD1 is a possible D gene (6 bases). Trimming pared 2 bases from V and 4 bases from J, leaving 8 bases between. The CDR3 runs 14 residues. Germline lookup yields CDR1 LGHDT and CDR2 YNNKEL (reference sequence). CDR3 region: CASSQRGGTGELFF. In nucleotides, the CDR3 is TGTGCCAGCAGCCAAAGAGGGGGCACCGGGGAGCTGTTTTTT.

The rearrangement uses TRBV6-4 and TRBJ2-5; possibly TRBD1 for D (7 bases). Germline V gene lookup returns CDR1 MRHNA and CDR2 SNTAGT. This CDR3 is built from 15 residues. The V end was cut by 4 bases, the J end by 5 bases, with 17 bases between. The CDR3 nucleotides read TGTGCCAGCAGTGTCCAGGGGGGAGTAGGGGAGACCCAGTACTTC. Amino acids: CASSVQGGVGETQYF.

V gene TRBV7-2 combines with J gene TRBJ1-6; 7 nucleotides match TRBD1. The germline CDR1 and CDR2 sequences are SGHTA and FQGNSA. The CDR3 has 18 amino acids. V dropped 5 bases and J dropped 2; count of bases not matched to a gene: 12. CDR3 amino acids: CASSPQGSSPTYNSPLHF. In DNA, the CDR3 is TGTGCCAGCAGCCCACAGGGGTCCAGCCCTACCTATAATTCACCCCTCCACTTT.

V and J are TRBV9 and TRBJ1-3; TRBD1 is a possible D gene (5 bases). V lost 2 bases and J 4 bases, leaving 16 bases between the germline ends. Germline V gene lookup returns CDR1 SGDLS and CDR2 YYNGEE. The CDR3 covers 16 residues. The CDR3 DNA reads TGTGCCAGCAGCGTCAATACAGGCTTGTCGGGAAACACCATATATTTT. Its translation: CASSVNTGLSGNTIYF. Combining the CDR3 with reference TRBV9 and TRBJ1-3 gives the whole variable domain DSGVTQTPKHLITATGQRVTLRCSPRSGDLSVYWYQQSLDQGLQFLIQYYNGEERAKGNILERFSAQQFPDLHSELNLSSLELGDSALYFCASSVNTGLSGNTIYFGEGSWLTVV.

V is TRBV11-2 and J is TRBJ2-7, with D perhaps matching TRBD2 (5 bases). With 5 bases removed from V and 1 base from J, the gap between germline ends came to 18 bases. Germline CDR1 and CDR2: SGHAT and FQNNGV. CDR3 size: 16 residues. CDR3 coding DNA: TGTGCCAGCAGCCAAGAACCGGCAACGGGATCCTACGAGCAGTACTTC. Protein sequence: CASSQEPATGSYEQYF.

The chain uses TRBV4-1 and TRBJ2-2, with 8 bases lining up with TRBD2. The CDR3 totals 19 residues. CDR1 MGHRA and CDR2 YSYEKL come from the germline V gene. With V trimmed by 2 bases and J by 1 base, 12 bases remained unmatched. CDR3 nucleotide sequence: TGCGCCAGCAGCCAAAGCCAGGTCTCGGGAGGGGGGAACACCGGGGAGCTGTTTTTT. It encodes CASSQSQVSGGGNTGELFF.

V is TRBV30 and J is TRBJ2-7; 9 nucleotides match TRBD1. Germline CDR1 and CDR2: GTSNPN and SVGIG (reference sequence). This CDR3 contains 15 residues. The J segment lost 3 bases and the V segment lost 3 bases, leaving 9 bases of the junction unmatched. DNA for the CDR3: TGTGCCTGGAGAAGGACAGGGGTCCCGCTCTACGAGCAGTACTTC. Its translation is CAWRRTGVPLYEQYF.

This chain links TRBV12-5 with TRBJ1-1; the match to TRBD1 covers 9 bases. The J segment lost 5 bases and the V segment lost 3 bases, leaving 13 bases of the junction unmatched. CDR1 LGHNT and CDR2 FRNRAP come from the germline V gene. The CDR3 contains 17 residues. CDR3: CASGFVGITGGYTEAFF. As DNA, the CDR3 is TGTGCTAGTGGTTTTGTTGGGATTACAGGGGGCTATACTGAAGCTTTCTTT.

This rearrangement joins TRBV14 to TRBJ1-1; D remains ambiguous. CDR1 and CDR2 from the germline V gene are SGHDN and FVKESK. The V gene lost 0 bases and the J gene lost 3 bases, with 11 bases spanning the gap. The CDR3 covers 15 residues. The CDR3 is CASSQDPASHTEAFF. As DNA, the CDR3 is TGTGCCAGCAGCCAAGATCCAGCGTCTCACACTGAAGCTTTCTTT.

This chain links TRBV6-5 with TRBJ2-3; 9 bases are a match to TRBD2. Looked up from germline, CDR1 is MNHEY and CDR2 is SVGAGI. This CDR3 is 13 amino acids long. J gave up 5 bases and V 10 bases, and 7 bases lay outside the gene matches. Here the CDR3 DNA reads TGTGCCACCTCCGCGGGGGGGCAAGATACGCAGTATTTT. The encoded protein is CATSAGGQDTQYF.

This chain connects TRBV5-1 to TRBJ2-7; D gene unclear. The CDR3 is made up of 13 amino acids. CDR1 and CDR2 (germline): SGHRS, YFSETQ. V lost 3 bases and J 6 bases, leaving 13 bases between the germline ends. The CDR3 coding sequence is TGCGCCAGCAGCTGGAGCGCCTCTCGCGAGCAGTACTTC. It is translated as CASSWSASREQYF.

The genes are TRBV10-3 and TRBJ1-1; the D gene is possibly TRBD1 (6 bases). CDR1 ENHRY and CDR2 SYGVKD come from the germline V gene. CDR3 length: 14 residues. Between the trimmed V and J ends, which lost 5 bases and 0 bases, there was a span of 10 bases. This CDR3 is CAISTGTLNTEAFF. The DNA for the CDR3 is TGTGCCATCAGTACAGGGACCTTGAACACTGAAGCTTTCTTT.

This sequence joins TRBV19 and TRBJ2-3; 10 bases are a match to TRBD2. V lost 2 bases to trimming and J lost 4 bases; unmatched junction nucleotides: 9. This CDR3 contains 17 residues. Germline V gene data show CDR1 as LNHDA and CDR2 as SQIVND (reference sequence). CDR3 sequence (DNA): TGTGCCAGTAGTATAAGTGGGGCTAGCGGGAGCCCAGATACGCAGTATTTT. Residues: CASSISGASGSPDTQYF.

The V call is TRBV6-5, the J call TRBJ2-7; maybe TRBD2 (5 bases). CDR1 and CDR2 from the germline V gene are MNHEY and SVGAGI. V dropped 0 bases and J dropped 2 bases, with 11 bases sitting between them. This CDR3 spans 15 amino acids. The CDR3 DNA follows: TGTGCCAGCAGTTACTCGAGGGTTCTTCCCTACGAGCAGTACTTC. As protein: CASSYSRVLPYEQYF.

J is TRBJ2-3 and V is TRBV29-1, with 10 bases identical to TRBD1. The germline V gene encodes CDR1 SQVTM and CDR2 ANQGSEA. Losses at the gene ends were 7 bases for V and 1 base for J; bases not matched to a gene: 5. This CDR3 spans 14 amino acids. The DNA of the CDR3 is TGCAGCGCCAGGACAGGGGGAGGCACAGATACGCAGTATTTT. As protein: CSARTGGGTDTQYF.

J is TRBJ2-5 and V is TRBV11-2; D possibly corresponds to TRBD2 (7 bases). The V end lost 5 bases, the J end lost 1 base, and 17 bases lay between the germline ends. From germline, CDR1 is SGHAT and CDR2 FQNNGV. This CDR3 spans 16 amino acids. CDR3 sequence: CASSTGTIETQETQYF. The CDR3 nucleotides read TGTGCCAGCAGCACAGGGACTATCGAGACCCAAGAGACCCAGTACTTC.

V and J are TRBV6-5 and TRBJ1-6; D is perhaps TRBD1 (6 bases). Germline CDR1 reads MNHEY; CDR2 reads SVGAGI. The length of the CDR3 is 13 residues. V shed 6 bases and J shed 8 bases, with 11 bases lying between them. The DNA of the CDR3 is TGTGCCAGCAGCCTCTACAGGGATTCACCCCTCCACTTT. The encoded protein is CASSLYRDSPLHF.

The V call is TRBV6-2 or TRBV6-3, the J call TRBJ2-4; D gene ambiguous. Trimming removed 5 bases from V and 9 bases from J, with 8 bases in between. CDR3 length: 11 residues. CDR1 and CDR2 (germline): MNHEY, SVGEGT. The CDR3, as DNA: TGTGCCAGCAGTAGACGGAGCATTCAGTACTTC. Its translation is CASSRRSIQYF.

The V and J genes are TRBV28 and TRBJ2-7, with 9 bases lining up with TRBD2. CDR3 length: 15 amino acids. The V and J ends lost 1 base and 4 bases, in that order; junction bases with no gene match: 5. Germline lookup yields CDR1 MDHEN and CDR2 SYDVKM. CDR3 DNA: TGTGCCAGCAGTTTATCCGTAGCGGGAGCGTACGAGCAGTACTTC. Translating it yields CASSLSVAGAYEQYF.

This clone was seen a single time. This chain uses TRBV4-1 with TRBJ2-1; 9 nucleotides line up with TRBD1. Trimming cost V 1 base and J 4 bases; bases outside gene matches: 2. The CDR3 contains 15 residues. The germline V gene has CDR1 MGHRA and CDR2 YSYEKL. The CDR3 loop reads CASSQAGQGYNEQFF. DNA of the CDR3: TGCGCCAGCAGCCAAGCGGGACAGGGATACAATGAGCAGTTCTTC.

The rearrangement links TRBV30 to TRBJ2-7, with 7 positions matching TRBD1. V dropped 2 bases and J dropped 4; count of bases not matched to a gene: 11. The CDR3 covers 15 residues. Germline CDR1 is GTSNPN and CDR2 is SVGIG (reference sequence). The CDR3 here is CAWSIITGQPYEQYF. The CDR3 DNA is TGTGCCTGGAGTATCATAACGGGACAGCCGTACGAGCAGTACTTC.

This chain connects TRBV6-5 to TRBJ2-7; 12 positions match TRBD1. The length of the CDR3 is 13 residues. The V gene's germline CDR1 is MNHEY and CDR2 SVGAGI. Trimming at V came to 6 bases and at J to 7 bases, leaving 4 bases not matched to a gene. CDR3 protein: CASRGTGGMEQYF. The CDR3 DNA is TGTGCCAGCAGAGGGACAGGGGGCATGGAGCAGTACTTC.

The chain uses TRBV2 and TRBJ1-2, with 9 nucleotides matching TRBD1. Germline trimming cut 6 bases from V and 5 bases from J; bases unmatched to any gene: 10. The length of the CDR3 is 15 residues. Looked up from germline, CDR1 is SNHLY and CDR2 is FYNNEI. The CDR3 DNA reads as TGTGCCAGCAGGGCATCCTCCGGGACAGGGTATGGCTACACCTTC. Translated, it gives CASRASSGTGYGYTF.

The V gene is TRBV3-1 (or the pseudogene TRBV3-2), the J gene TRBJ2-7; TRBD2 is a possible D gene (5 bases). Germline V gene lookup returns CDR1 LGHDT and CDR2 YNNKEL (reference sequence). The ends were cut back, 2 bases at V and 3 bases at J, with 14 bases in the middle. CDR3 size: 15 residues. The CDR3 nucleotides read TGTGCCAGCAGCCAACCCCACGGTAGCGACTACGAGCAGTACTTC. Translated: CASSQPHGSDYEQYF.